This record covers a single TCR beta chain. Its recognized antigen is unknown. Nothing much larger sits one base from this clone, and base qualities are not available. The data belong to a study of blood T cell repertoires in COVID-19 (dated by TCRdb to about 2020). A note on the overall study: The collaborator samples originated in the United States, Italy and Spain and spanned the acute and convalescent phases of COVID-19. The prospective study material was composed of cDNA or gDNA derived from T cells, B-cell-depleted T cells, or PBMCs. Deeply sampled blood TCRbeta repertoires from subjects exposed to, actively infected with, or recovered from COVID-19 were included in the dataset. The repertoires were made available in a free public database intended to serve as a resource for research on the immune response to SARS-CoV-2. The samples were drawn from the first 160 participants of the ongoing ImmuneRACE study and from 950 to 1,500 subjects provided by 6 global collaborators. Nearly every sample came with metadata listing a de-identified subject ID, COVID-19 status, age in years and sex. Where HLA class I and class II types were available, the types were taken from metadata supplied by the sample provider, not from assay-based typing.

The immunoSEQ Assay, a bias-controlled multiplex PCR, was used to amplify TCRbeta CDR3 regions from genomic DNA. For the original study's pipeline: The number of nucleated cells in each sample was estimated by amplification of reference gene primers within the assay. Sequence reads were collapsed and filtered to measure the absolute abundance of every unique TCRbeta CDR3 rearrangement. Productive Simpson clonality was computed per sample as the square root of Simpson's diversity index over productive rearrangements. TCRdb took this table from immuneACCESS and kept in-frame rearrangements with V and J called. Such tables lack part of the clones; where checked against another copy, unresolved V genes explain under half of the gap, and the rest is unexplained. V, J and clone size are taken as reported in that table, and D and trimming were inferred from the DNA itself. Across this sample there are approximately 310,000 clones, with around 87% seen only once. The top ten clones comprise 1% of the sample.

What the study reported, not specific to this receptor: The quantity of clinical and demographic metadata differed by source and by participant and was supplied without curation.

The collaborating institutions used their own protocols to collect whole blood in K2EDTA tubes. For TCRbeta analysis, collaborators shipped samples in one of three forms: frozen whole blood, isolated PBMCs, or DNA extracted from either of those sample types. The CDR1 and CDR2 encoded by the germline V gene are KGHDR and SFDVKD. Its CDR3 holds 17 amino acids, cysteine through phenylalanine. Only CDR3 DNA is held: 51 bases, read in frame from base 1. Trimmed from V: 0 bases; trimmed from J: 6 bases; junction bases lacking a gene match: 7. The origin of this receptor is a man between 50 and 59 years old with active or convalescent COVID-19. The sample was peripheral blood. This receptor chain uses TRBV24-1 and TRBJ2-2, with 9 junctional bases fitting TRBD1. CDR3 region: CATSDLPGQGGSGELFF. The nucleotide sequence is given as TGTGCCACCAGTGATTTGCCGGGACAGGGTGGCTCCGGGGAGCTGTTTTTT.